This T cell receptor beta chain emerged from a study of molecular identifiers for immune sequencing clone quantification. Whole-study findings and limits: For effector cells, clones above 20 RNA copies held over 97% of molecules; for naive cells, under 1%.

This CDR3 is built from 17 residues. J gave up 0 bases and V 4 bases, and 6 bases lay outside the gene matches. The germline V gene has CDR1 SGHVS and CDR2 FNYEAQ. This clonotype was observed at least ten times. Its matching antigen is unknown. Listed TCR primers, together with previously described methods, were used for the bulk TCR libraries. TCRdb called the PCR reads again in MiXCR, with one record for every CDR3 protein. The repertoire includes approximately 630,000 distinct CDR3 sequences, about 25% of them detected once, and around 0.78% sits in the top ten. Investigators produced naive CD8 libraries from 20,000 to 1,000,000 sorted cells, drawing on 10%, 30% or 50% RNA.

The genes are TRBV7-6 and TRBJ2-3, with 11 positions matching TRBD2. The sequence was collected from a human donor in good health. Some libraries in this study had Jurkat cell RNA spiked in. The sample was naive CD8+ T cells from blood, with Jurkat cell RNA spiked in. Subset specified: FACS-sorted CD8+CD4-CCR7+CD45RA+ naive T cells. This CDR3 reads CASSSASGGSSTDTQYF. The CDR3 bases are TGTGCCAGCAGCTCGGCTAGCGGGGGGTCTAGCACAGATACGCAGTATTTT.